The 12 T cell receptor beta chains below come from one sample, sequenced in a study of shared clonotypes between healthy human individuals. Profiled with immunoSEQ multiplex PCR; TCRdb holds only in-frame clones, not every one. The table records over 2 million clones, around 95% of them present only once. Sequences were obtained from naive CD4+ T cells sorted from blood. Sample subset: CD45RA+ positively selected. These receptors came from a man between 18 and 35 years old in good health.

V usage is TRBV28 and J usage is TRBJ1-1; the match to TRBD1 covers 10 bases. The V gene's germline CDR1 is MDHEN and CDR2 SYDVKM. Germline trimming cut 10 bases from V and 2 bases from J; bases unmatched to any gene: 4. CDR3 length equals 13 residues. The CDR3 bases are TGTGCCAACCGACAGGGGGCAAACACTGAAGCTTTCTTT. Its protein product is CANRQGANTEAFF.

The chain couples TRBV28 to TRBJ2-7; no firm D call. This CDR3 contains 12 residues. Trimming removed 7 bases at V and 2 bases at J, with 9 bases between. CDR1 and CDR2 (germline): MDHEN, SYDVKM. The chain's CDR3 is CASTGLTYEQYF. As DNA, the CDR3 is TGTGCCAGCACTGGGTTAACCTACGAGCAGTACTTC. Full variable domain (missing parts from reference TRBV28 and TRBJ2-7): DVKVTQSSRYLVKRTGEKVFLECVQDMDHENMFWYRQDPGLGLRLIYFSYDVKMKEKGDIPEGYSVSREKKERFSLILESASTNQTSMYLCASTGLTYEQYFGPGTRLTVT.

The CDR3 loop reads CAWTPGGTGTHEQYF. CDR3 DNA: TGTGCCTGGACCCCAGGGGGGACAGGGACCCACGAGCAGTACTTC. V gene TRBV30 combines with J gene TRBJ2-7; 9 bases fit TRBD1. From germline, CDR1 is GTSNPN and CDR2 SVGIG (reference sequence). The CDR3 has 15 residues. V was clipped by 4 bases and J by 5 bases; unmatched bases: 12.

The CDR3 DNA is TGCGCCAGCAGCCAAGATCAGGGCAGGGATAGGAACACTGAAGCTTTCTTT. This gives the protein CASSQDQGRDRNTEAFF. J is TRBJ1-1 and V is TRBV4-1, with D possibly matching TRBD1 (5 bases). This CDR3 spans 17 amino acids. CDR1 is MGHRA and CDR2 is YSYEKL in the germline V gene. V shed 0 bases and J shed 1 base, with 15 bases lying between them.

V and J are TRBV21-1 and TRBJ1-5. TRBV21-1 is designated a pseudogene. The CDR3 length is 15 residues. The CDR3 protein is CASSKWRDSNQPQHF. CDR3 nucleotide sequence: TGTGCCAGCAGCAAATGGAGGGATAGCAATCAGCCCCAGCATTTT.

The chain has TRBV19 and TRBJ2-5; 9 nucleotides match TRBD2. From germline, CDR1 is LNHDA and CDR2 SQIVND (reference sequence). Trimming at V came to 4 bases and at J to 5 bases, leaving 8 bases not matched to a gene. The length of the CDR3 is 15 residues. For the CDR3, the DNA is TGTGCCAGTAGTAAACTTAGCGGGAGCGCGGAGACCCAGTACTTC. Translation gives CASSKLSGSAETQYF.

The rearrangement links TRBV27 to TRBJ2-1; D uncertain. The CDR3 loop spans 12 amino acids. The germline V gene encodes CDR1 MNHEY and CDR2 SMNVEV (reference sequence). Trimming took off 6 bases at V and 4 bases at J, with 7 bases between the two ends. The CDR3 nucleotides read TGTGCCAGCAGGCCACAATACAATGAGCAGTTCTTC. Translated, it gives CASRPQYNEQFF.

This chain joins TRBV25-1 and TRBJ2-1, with D perhaps given as TRBD1 or TRBD2 (5 bases each). Germline V gene lookup returns CDR1 MGHDK and CDR2 SYGVNS. V lost 5 bases and J lost 6, with 17 bases in between. This CDR3 is 15 amino acids long. The CDR3 is CASSFPGTKVNEQFF. The CDR3 bases are TGTGCCAGCAGTTTTCCCGGGACCAAGGTCAATGAGCAGTTCTTC.

This sequence joins TRBV10-2 and TRBJ2-7, with TRBD1 as a possible D gene (5 bases). The length of the CDR3 is 15 residues. V gave up 0 bases and J gave up 2 bases, with 11 bases separating them. Germline V gene sequence: CDR1 WSHSY, CDR2 SAAADI. The CDR3 loop is CASSESNTGTYEQYF. The DNA of the CDR3 is TGCGCCAGCAGTGAGTCGAATACAGGTACCTACGAGCAGTACTTC.

In regard to this clone: The sample has other DNA sequences that encode this CDR3 too. The chain joins TRBV10-1 to TRBJ2-7; TRBD2 matches at 7 bases. The length of the CDR3 is 14 residues. Germline CDR1 is WNHNN and CDR2 is SYGVQD (reference sequence). The ends lost 6 bases at V and 2 bases at J; junction bases unmatched: 7. The CDR3 nucleotides are TGCGCCAGCAGCCCTAGCGGTGGAGCCTACGAGCAGTACTTC. Amino acids: CASSPSGGAYEQYF.

This chain links TRBV11-3 with TRBJ1-4, with D maybe TRBD1 (6 bases). This CDR3 has 18 residues. V was trimmed by 4 bases and J by 0 bases, leaving 18 bases between them. CDR1 is SGHNT and CDR2 is YENEEA in the germline V gene. The CDR3 nucleotides are TGTGCCAGCAGCTCGGGAGGGGACAAGGGTGCAACTAATGAAAAACTGTTTTTT. It is translated as CASSSGGDKGATNEKLFF.

This sequence joins TRBV7-9 and TRBJ1-1; D might be TRBD1 (5 bases). CDR3 length: 14 amino acids. V dropped 2 bases and J dropped 1 base, with 8 bases sitting between them. Germline V gives CDR1 SEHNR, CDR2 FQNEAQ (reference sequence). The CDR3 loop is CASSLQGTNTEAFF. In DNA form, the CDR3 reads TGTGCCAGCAGCTTACAGGGCACGAACACTGAAGCTTTCTTT.